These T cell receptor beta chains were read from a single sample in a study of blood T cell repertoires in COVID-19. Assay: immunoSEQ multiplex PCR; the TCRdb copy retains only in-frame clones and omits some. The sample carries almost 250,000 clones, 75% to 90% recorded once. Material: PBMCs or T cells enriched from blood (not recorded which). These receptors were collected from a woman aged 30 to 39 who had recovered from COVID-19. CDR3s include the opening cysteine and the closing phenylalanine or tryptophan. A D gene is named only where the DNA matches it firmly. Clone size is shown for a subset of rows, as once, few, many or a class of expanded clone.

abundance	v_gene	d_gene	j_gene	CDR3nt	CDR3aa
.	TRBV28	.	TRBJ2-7	TGTGCCAGCAGTAAAGGCAGGTCGACCTACGAGCAGTACTTC	CASSKGRSTYEQYF
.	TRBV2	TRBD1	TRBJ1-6	TGTGCCAGCATTCCCCAGGGGGTTTCACCCCTCCACTTT	CASIPQGVSPLHF
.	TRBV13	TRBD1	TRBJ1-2	TGTGCCAGCAGCTTTCCCGAGACAGGGATCCAAGGCTACACCTTC	CASSFPETGIQGYTF
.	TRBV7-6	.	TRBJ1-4	TGTGCCAGCCAGAGGGAGGCTGAAAAACTGTTTTTT	CASQREAEKLFF
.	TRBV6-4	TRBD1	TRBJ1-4	TGTGCCAGCAGTCCCGAGCAGGGGGCTAATGAAAAACTGTTTTTT	CASSPEQGANEKLFF
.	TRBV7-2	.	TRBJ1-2	TGTGCCAGCAGCGTACGGCCGGAACGCGGGGGGTATGGCTACACCTTC	CASSVRPERGGYGYTF
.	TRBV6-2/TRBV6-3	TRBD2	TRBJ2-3	TGTGCCAGCAGTTACATCGGCGGGAGGACAGATACGCAGTATTTT	CASSYIGGRTDTQYF
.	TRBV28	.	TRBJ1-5	TGTGCCAGCCTACCGGGGGGCTTGAATCAGCCCCAGCATTTT	CASLPGGLNQPQHF
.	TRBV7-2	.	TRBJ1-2	TGTGCCAGCAGCTTAAACAGGGAGTTTGGCTACACCTTC	CASSLNREFGYTF
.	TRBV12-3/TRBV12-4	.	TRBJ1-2	TGTGCCAGCAGTCCTGACAAATATGGCTACACCTTC	CASSPDKYGYTF
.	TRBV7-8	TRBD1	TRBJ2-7	TGTGCCAGCAGCTTAGCCTCACAGGGGACCTACGAGCAGTACTTC	CASSLASQGTYEQYF
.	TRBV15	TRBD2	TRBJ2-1	TGTGCCACCAGCAGGCTTCAGACTAGCGGCCTTTCCTACAATGAGCAGTTCTTC	CATSRLQTSGLSYNEQFF
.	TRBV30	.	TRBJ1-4	TGTGCCTGGAACTGGCGGGGACGGGAAAAACTGTTTTTT	CAWNWRGREKLFF
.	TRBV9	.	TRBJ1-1	TGTGCCAGCAGCGTCGGGGATAACACTGAAGCTTTCTTT	CASSVGDNTEAFF
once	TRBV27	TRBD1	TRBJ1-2	TGTGCCAGCAGTCTCCTTGGACAGGGGATTAACTATGGCTACACCTTC	CASSLLGQGINYGYTF
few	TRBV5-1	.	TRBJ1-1	TGCGCCAGCAGCTTGGCCGCCACCGTGGGGGGTGAAGCTTTCTTT	CASSLAATVGGEAFF
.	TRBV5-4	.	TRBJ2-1	TGTGCCAGCAACTTGGGGGGCAGGGATGAGCAGTTCTTC	CASNLGGRDEQFF
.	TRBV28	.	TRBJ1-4	TGTGCCAGCAGTGTGGGGGGGAAGCGTAATGAAAAACTGTTTTTT	CASSVGGKRNEKLFF
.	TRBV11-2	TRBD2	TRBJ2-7	TGTGCCAGCAGCTTAGATTCGCTAGCGGGAGGGCACTACGAGCAGTACTTC	CASSLDSLAGGHYEQYF
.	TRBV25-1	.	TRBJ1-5	TGTGCCAGCAGTGGAACAGGGACACGGCAGCCCCAGCATTTT	CASSGTGTRQPQHF
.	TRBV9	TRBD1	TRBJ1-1	TGTGCCAGCAGCGCCGAAGGGACAGGGGGGACTGAAGCTTTCTTT	CASSAEGTGGTEAFF
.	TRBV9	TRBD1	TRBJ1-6	TGTGCCAGCAGCCCAGCCAGTCACCGGGACAGTAATTCACCCCTCCACTTT	CASSPASHRDSNSPLHF
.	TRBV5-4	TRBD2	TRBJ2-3	TGTGCCAGCAGCTTAAAGCGGGAGAGTGGCACAGATACGCAGTATTTT	CASSLKRESGTDTQYF
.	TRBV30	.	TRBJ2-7	TGTGCCTGGAGTGCGACAGTCCGCTACGAGCAGTACTTC	CAWSATVRYEQYF
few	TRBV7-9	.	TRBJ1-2	TGTGCCAGCAGCTTAGGCGGTCTGATGTATGGCTACACCTTC	CASSLGGLMYGYTF
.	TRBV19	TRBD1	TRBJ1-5	TGTGCCAGCCTGGGACAGAATAGCAATCAGCCCCAGCATTTT	CASLGQNSNQPQHF
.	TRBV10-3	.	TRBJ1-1	TGTGCCATCAGTGCAGGCTTTGGGAACACTGAAGCTTTCTTT	CAISAGFGNTEAFF
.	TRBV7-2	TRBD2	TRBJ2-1	TGTGCCAGCAGGAACGGGAGGTCCCACAATGAGCAGTTCTTC	CASRNGRSHNEQFF
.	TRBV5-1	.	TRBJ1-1	TGCGCCAGCTGTCCCCAGGAGGGAAGTTCTGAAGCTTTCTTT	CASCPQEGSSEAFF
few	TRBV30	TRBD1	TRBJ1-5	TGTGCCTGGAGTGCCGGGACAGCTAGCAATCAGCCCCAGCATTTT	CAWSAGTASNQPQHF
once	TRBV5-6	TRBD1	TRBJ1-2	TGTGCCAGCAGCGCGACCGGGACAGGGGGGGCCTATGGCTACACCTTC	CASSATGTGGAYGYTF
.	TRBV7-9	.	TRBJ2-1	TGTGCCAGCAGCTTAACAGGGTCCTACAATGAGCAGTTCTTC	CASSLTGSYNEQFF
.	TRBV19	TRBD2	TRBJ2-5	TGTGCCAGTACCAATCCCGGGACTGGGGGGGAAGAGACCCAGTACTTC	CASTNPGTGGEETQYF
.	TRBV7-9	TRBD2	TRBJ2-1	TGTGCCAGCAGGGGAAAGCGGGAGTTGAGTGAGCAGTTCTTC	CASRGKRELSEQFF
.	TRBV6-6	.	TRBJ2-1	TGTGCCAGCACCTCAATAAGGGGCATGTACAATGAGCAGTTCTTC	CASTSIRGMYNEQFF
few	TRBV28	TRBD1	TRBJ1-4	TGTGCCAGCAGTCCCCTCCAAGGGGGCAGTGAAAAACTGTTTTTT	CASSPLQGGSEKLFF
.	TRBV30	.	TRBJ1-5	TGTGCCTGGAGTGTACTGACAGGCAATCAGCCCCAGCATTTT	CAWSVLTGNQPQHF
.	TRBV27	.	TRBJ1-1	TGTGCCAGCAGTTTCTCTTCCAACACTGAAGCTTTCTTT	CASSFSSNTEAFF
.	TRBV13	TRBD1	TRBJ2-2	TGTGCCAGCACTCGGGGACAGGTGAACACCGGGGAGCTGTTTTTT	CASTRGQVNTGELFF
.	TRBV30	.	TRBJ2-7	TGTGCCTGGAGTGGGCTAGCTTACGAGCAGTACTTC	CAWSGLAYEQYF
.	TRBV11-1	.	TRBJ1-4	TGTGCCAGCAGCTTAGAAGGACACGCAACTAATGAAAAACTGTTTTTT	CASSLEGHATNEKLFF
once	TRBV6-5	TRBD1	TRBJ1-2	TGTGCCAGCAGTCAGGGACAGAGCTATGGCTACACCTTC	CASSQGQSYGYTF
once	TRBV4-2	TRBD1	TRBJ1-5	TGTGCCAGCAGTAACAGGGGGGCTGATCAGCCCCAGCATTTT	CASSNRGADQPQHF
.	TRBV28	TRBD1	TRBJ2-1	TGTGCCAGCAGTTCCCCAGGGGGCTCCTACAATGAGCAGTTCTTC	CASSSPGGSYNEQFF
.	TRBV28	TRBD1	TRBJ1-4	TGTGCCAGCAGTTCTGGACAGGGGACGCGTGAAAAACTGTTTTTT	CASSSGQGTREKLFF
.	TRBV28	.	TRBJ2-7	TGTGCCAGTGGACCCGGACTCCACTACGAGCAGTACTTC	CASGPGLHYEQYF
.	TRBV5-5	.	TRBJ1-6	TGTGCCAGCAGCTTGATGGGCCAGACGAGCTCCTATAATTCACCCCTCCACTTT	CASSLMGQTSSYNSPLHF
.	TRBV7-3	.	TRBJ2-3	TGTGCCAGCAGCTTAACTAGCGTTAGCACAGATACGCAGTATTTT	CASSLTSVSTDTQYF